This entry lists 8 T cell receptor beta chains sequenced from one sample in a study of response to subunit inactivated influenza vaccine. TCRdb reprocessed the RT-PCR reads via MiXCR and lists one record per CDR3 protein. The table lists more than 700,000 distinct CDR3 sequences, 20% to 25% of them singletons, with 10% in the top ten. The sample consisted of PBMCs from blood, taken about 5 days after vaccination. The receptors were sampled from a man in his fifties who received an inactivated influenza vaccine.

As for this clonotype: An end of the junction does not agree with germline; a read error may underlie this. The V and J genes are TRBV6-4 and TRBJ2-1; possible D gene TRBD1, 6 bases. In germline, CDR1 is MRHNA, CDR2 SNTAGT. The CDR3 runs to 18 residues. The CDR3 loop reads CACSLVSYRVSSYNEQFF. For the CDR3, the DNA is TGTGCCTGCAGTTTAGTCTCCTACAGGGTGAGCTCCTACAATGAGCAGTTCTTC.

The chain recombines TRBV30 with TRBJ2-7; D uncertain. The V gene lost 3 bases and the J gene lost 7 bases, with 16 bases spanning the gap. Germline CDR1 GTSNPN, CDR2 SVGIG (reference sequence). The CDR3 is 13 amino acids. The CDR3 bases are TGTGCCTGGAGGCAGGAGCTAGATCGTGAGCAGTACTTC. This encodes CAWRQELDREQYF.

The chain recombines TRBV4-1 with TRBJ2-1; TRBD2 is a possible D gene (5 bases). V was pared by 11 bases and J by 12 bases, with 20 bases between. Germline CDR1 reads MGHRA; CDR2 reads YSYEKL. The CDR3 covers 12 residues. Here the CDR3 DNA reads TGCGCCGCCAGCTCCTCCTCTAGCAGGCAGTTCTTC. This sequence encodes CAASSSSSRQFF.

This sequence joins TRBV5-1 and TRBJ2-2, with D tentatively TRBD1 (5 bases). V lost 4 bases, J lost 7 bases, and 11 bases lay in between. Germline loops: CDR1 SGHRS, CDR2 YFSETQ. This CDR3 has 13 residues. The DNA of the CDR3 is TGCGCCAGCAGCGTACAGGATTTCGGGGAGCTGTTTTTT. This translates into CASSVQDFGELFF.

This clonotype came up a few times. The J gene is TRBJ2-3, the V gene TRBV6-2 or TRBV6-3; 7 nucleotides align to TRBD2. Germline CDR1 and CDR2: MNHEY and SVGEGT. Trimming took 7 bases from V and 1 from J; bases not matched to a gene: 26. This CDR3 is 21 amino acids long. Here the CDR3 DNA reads TGTGCCAGCACCTTCGACTCCTTCTCGGCTAGAATTGCGGGAGGCACAGATACGCAGTATTTT. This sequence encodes CASTFDSFSARIAGGTDTQYF.

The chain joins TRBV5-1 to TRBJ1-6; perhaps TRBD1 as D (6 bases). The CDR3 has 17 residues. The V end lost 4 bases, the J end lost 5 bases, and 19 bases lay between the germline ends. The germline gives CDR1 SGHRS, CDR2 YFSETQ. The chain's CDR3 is CASSEGPGHRHNSPLHF. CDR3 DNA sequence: TGCGCCAGCAGCGAAGGTCCGGGACACAGGCATAATTCACCCCTCCACTTT.

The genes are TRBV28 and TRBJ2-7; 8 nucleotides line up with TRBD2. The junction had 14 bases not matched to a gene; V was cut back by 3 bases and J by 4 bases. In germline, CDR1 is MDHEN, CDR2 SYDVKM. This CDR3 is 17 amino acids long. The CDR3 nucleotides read TGTGCCAGCAGTTTTGTAGGAGCGGGGGCCCTTTCGTACGAGCAGTACTTC. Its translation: CASSFVGAGALSYEQYF.

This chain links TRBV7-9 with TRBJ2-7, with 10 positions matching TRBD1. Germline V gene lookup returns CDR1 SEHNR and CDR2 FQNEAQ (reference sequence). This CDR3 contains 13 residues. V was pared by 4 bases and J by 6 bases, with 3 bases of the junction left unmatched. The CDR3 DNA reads TGTGCCAGCAGCTCGACAGGGGGCGTCGAGCAGTACTTC. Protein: CASSSTGGVEQYF.